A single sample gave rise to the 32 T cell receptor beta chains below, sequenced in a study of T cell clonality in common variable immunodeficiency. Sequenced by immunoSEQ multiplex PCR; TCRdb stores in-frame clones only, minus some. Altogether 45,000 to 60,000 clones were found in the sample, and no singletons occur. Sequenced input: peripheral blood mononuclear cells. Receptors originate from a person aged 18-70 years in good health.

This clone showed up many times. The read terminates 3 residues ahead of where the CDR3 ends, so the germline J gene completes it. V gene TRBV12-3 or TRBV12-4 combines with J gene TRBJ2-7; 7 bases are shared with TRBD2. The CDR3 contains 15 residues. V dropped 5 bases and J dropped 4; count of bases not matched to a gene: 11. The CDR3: CASSPPRGDEYEQYF. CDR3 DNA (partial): TGTGCCAGCAGTCCCCCCCGGGGGGATGAATACGAG.

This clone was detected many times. The CDR3 sequence: CASSLDPRQGPGYTF. Partial CDR3 DNA: TGTGCCAGCAGCTTAGATCCCCGACAGGGACCAGGC. The chain joins TRBV11-2 to TRBJ1-2; TRBD1 aligns across 7 bases. Read data end 3 residues before the CDR3 end; the end is taken from the germline J gene. The CDR3 extends over 15 amino acids. The germline V gene has CDR1 SGHAT and CDR2 FQNNGV.

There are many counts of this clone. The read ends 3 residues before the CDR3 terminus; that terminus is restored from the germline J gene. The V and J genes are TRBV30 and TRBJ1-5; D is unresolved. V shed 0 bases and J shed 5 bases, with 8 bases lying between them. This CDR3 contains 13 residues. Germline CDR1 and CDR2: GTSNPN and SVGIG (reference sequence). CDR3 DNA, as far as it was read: TGTGCCTGGAGTGTACTTCGGGATCAGCCC. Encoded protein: CAWSVLRDQP. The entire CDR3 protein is CAWSVLRDQPQHF.

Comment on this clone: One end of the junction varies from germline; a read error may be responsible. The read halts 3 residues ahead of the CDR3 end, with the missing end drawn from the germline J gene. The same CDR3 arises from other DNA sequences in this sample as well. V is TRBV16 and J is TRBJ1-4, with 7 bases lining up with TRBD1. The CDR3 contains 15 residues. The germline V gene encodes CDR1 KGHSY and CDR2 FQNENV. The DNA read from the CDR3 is TGTGCCAGTAGCCGGAGGGACAGAGGCGATGAAAAA. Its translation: CASSRRDRGDEK. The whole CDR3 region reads CASSRRDRGDEKLFF.

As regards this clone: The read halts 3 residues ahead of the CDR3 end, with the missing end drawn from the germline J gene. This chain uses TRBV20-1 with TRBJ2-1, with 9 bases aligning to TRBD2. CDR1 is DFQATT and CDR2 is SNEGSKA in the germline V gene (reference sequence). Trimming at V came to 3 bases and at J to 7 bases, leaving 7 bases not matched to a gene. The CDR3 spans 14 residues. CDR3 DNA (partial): TGCAGTGCTAGGTGGCGGGGGGGCATGAATGAG. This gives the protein CSARWRGGMNE. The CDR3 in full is CSARWRGGMNEQFF.

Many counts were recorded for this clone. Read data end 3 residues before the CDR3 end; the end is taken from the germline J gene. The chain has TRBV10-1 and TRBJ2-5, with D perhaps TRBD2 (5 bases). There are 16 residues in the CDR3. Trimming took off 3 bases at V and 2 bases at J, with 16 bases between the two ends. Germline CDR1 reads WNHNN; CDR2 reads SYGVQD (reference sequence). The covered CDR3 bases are TGCGCCAGCAGTGAATTCGGAGGTCTCGGGCAAGAGACC. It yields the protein CASSEFGGLGQET. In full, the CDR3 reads CASSEFGGLGQETQYF.

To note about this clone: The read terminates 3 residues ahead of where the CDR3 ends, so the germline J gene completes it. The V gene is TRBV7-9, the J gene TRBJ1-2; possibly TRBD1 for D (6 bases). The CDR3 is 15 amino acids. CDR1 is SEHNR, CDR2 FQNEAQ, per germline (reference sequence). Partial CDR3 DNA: TGTGCCAGCAGCTTTGGGGGCACAGGATTAAACATC. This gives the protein CASSFGGTGLNI. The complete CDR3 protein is CASSFGGTGLNIYTF.

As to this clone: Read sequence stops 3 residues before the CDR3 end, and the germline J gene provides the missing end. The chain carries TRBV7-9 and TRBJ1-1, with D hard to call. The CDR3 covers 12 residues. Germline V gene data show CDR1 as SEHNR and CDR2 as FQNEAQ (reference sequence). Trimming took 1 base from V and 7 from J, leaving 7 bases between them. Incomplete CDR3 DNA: TGTGCCAGCAGCTTAGGGGCCGTTGAA. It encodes CASSLGAVE. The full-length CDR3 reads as CASSLGAVEAFF.

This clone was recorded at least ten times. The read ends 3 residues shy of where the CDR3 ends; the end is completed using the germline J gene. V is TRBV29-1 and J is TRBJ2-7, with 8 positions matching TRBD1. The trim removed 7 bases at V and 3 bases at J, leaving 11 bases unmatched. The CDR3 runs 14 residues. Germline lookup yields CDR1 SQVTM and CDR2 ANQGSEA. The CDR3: CSALGQGKGYEQYF. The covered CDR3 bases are TGCAGCGCTCTTGGACAGGGTAAGGGCTACGAG.

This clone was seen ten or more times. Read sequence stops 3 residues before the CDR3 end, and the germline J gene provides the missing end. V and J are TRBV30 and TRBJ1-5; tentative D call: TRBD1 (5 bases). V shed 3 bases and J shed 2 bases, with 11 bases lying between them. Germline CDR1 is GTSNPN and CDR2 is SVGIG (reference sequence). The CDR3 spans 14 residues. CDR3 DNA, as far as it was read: TGTGCCTGGAGCGATACAGGAGGCAATCAGCCC. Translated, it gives CAWSDTGGNQP. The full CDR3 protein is CAWSDTGGNQPQHF.

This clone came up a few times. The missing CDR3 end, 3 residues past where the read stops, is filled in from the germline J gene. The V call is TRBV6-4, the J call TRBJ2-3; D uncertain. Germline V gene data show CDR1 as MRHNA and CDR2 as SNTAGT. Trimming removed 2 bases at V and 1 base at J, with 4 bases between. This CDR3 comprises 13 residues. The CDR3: CASSDAGTDTQYF. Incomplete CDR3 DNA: TGTGCCAGCAGTGACGCGGGCACAGATACG.

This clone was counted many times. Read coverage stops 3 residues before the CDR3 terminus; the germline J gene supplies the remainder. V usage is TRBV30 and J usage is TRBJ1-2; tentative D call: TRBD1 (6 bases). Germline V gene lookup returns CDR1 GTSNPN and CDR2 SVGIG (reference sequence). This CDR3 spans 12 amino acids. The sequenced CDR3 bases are TGTGCCTGGGAACACAGGGTATTAGGC. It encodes CAWEHRVLG. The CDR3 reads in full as CAWEHRVLGYTF.

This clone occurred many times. The sequenced CDR3 bases are TGTGCCAGCAGCTTGCCGAGTAGTTACGCAGATACG. Its protein product is CASSLPSSYADT. In full, the CDR3 is CASSLPSSYADTQYF. The rearrangement links TRBV5-6 to TRBJ2-3; D ambiguous. Coverage ceases 3 residues before the CDR3 finishes, and the germline J gene fills in the end. V was clipped by 1 base and J by 4 bases, with 13 bases between them. Looked up from germline, CDR1 is SGHDT and CDR2 is YYEEEE. This CDR3 contains 15 residues.

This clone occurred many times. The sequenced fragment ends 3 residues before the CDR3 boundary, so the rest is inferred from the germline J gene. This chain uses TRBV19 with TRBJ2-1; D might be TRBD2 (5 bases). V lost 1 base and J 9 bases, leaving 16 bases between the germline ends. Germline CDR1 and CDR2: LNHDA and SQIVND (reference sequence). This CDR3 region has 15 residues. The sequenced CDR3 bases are TGTGCCAGTAGTATAGCGGGGTTAGAACTTGGTGAG. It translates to CASSIAGLELGE. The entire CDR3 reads CASSIAGLELGEQFF.

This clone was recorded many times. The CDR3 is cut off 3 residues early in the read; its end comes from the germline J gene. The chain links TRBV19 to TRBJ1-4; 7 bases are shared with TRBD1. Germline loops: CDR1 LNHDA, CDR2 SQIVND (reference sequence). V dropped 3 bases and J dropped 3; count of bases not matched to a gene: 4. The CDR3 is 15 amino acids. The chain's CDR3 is CASSIGTAPNEKLFF. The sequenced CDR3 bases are TGTGCCAGTAGTATCGGGACAGCTCCTAATGAAAAA.

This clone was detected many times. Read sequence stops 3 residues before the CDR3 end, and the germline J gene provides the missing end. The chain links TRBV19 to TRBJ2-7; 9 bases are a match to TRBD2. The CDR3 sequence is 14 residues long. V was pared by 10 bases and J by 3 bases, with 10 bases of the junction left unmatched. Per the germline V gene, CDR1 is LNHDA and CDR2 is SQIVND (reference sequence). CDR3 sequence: CATRSGGFYYEQYF. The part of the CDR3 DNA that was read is TGTGCCACTCGTAGCGGGGGCTTCTACTACGAG.

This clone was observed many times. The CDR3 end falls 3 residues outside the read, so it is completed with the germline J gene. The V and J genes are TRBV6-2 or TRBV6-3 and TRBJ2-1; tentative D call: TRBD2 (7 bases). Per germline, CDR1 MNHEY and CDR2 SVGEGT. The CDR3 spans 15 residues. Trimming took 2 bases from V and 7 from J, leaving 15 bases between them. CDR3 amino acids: CASSYMGGARNEQFF. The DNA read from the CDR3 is TGTGCCAGCAGTTACATGGGGGGGGCGCGGAATGAG.

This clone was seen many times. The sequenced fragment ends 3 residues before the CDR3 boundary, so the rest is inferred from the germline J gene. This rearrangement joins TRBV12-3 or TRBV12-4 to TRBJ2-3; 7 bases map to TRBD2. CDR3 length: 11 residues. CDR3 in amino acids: CASLRGLAQYF. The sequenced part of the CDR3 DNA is TGTGCCAGCCTCCGAGGACTAGCG.

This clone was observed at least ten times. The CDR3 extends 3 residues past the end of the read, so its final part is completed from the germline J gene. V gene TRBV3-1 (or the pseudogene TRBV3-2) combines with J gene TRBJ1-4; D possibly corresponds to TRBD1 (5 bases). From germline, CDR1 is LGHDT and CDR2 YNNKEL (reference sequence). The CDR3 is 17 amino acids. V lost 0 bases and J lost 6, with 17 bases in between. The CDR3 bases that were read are TGTGCCAGCAGCCAAGATGGCGGCCAGGGAATAGATGAAAAA. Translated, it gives CASSQDGGQGIDEK. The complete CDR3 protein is CASSQDGGQGIDEKLFF.

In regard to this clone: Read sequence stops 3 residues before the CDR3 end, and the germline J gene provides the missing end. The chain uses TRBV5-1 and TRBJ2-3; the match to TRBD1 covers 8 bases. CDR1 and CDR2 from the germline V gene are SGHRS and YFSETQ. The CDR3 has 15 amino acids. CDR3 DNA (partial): TGCGCCAGCAGCTTGGAAGACAGGGGCCAAGGGACG. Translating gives CASSLEDRGQGT. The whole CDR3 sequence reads CASSLEDRGQGTQYF.

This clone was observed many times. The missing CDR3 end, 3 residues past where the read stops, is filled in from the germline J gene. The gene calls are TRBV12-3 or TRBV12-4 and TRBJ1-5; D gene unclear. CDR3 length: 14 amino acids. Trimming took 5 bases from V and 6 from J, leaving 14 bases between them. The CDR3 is CASSPGLRGQPQHF. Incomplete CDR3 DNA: TGTGCCAGCAGTCCCGGACTCCGCGGTCAGCCC.

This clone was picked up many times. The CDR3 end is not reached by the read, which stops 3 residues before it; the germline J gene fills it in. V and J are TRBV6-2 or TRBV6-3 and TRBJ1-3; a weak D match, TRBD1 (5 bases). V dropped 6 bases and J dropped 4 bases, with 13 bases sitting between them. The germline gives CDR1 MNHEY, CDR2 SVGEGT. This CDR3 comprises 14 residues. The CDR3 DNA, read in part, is TGTGCCAGCAGCCCGCAGGGATCCGGAAACACC. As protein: CASSPQGSGNT. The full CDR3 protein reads CASSPQGSGNTIYF.

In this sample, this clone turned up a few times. The covered CDR3 bases are TGCGCCAGCAGCTTGAGGTACCAAGAGACG. It yields the protein CASSLRYQET. The whole CDR3 region reads CASSLRYQETQYF. The chain employs TRBV5-1 and TRBJ2-3; D call uncertain. The missing CDR3 end, 3 residues past where the read stops, is filled in from the germline J gene. The CDR3 is 13 residues long. Germline V gene data show CDR1 as SGHRS and CDR2 as YFSETQ.

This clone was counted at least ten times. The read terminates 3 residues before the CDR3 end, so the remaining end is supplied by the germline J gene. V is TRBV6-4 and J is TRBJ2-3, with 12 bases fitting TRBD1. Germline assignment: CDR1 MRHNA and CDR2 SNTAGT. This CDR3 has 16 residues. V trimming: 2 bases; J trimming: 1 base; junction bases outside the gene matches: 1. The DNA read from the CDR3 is TGTGCCAGCAGTGACGGGACAGGGGGCGGCACAGATACG. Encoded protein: CASSDGTGGGTDT. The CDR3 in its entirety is CASSDGTGGGTDTQYF.

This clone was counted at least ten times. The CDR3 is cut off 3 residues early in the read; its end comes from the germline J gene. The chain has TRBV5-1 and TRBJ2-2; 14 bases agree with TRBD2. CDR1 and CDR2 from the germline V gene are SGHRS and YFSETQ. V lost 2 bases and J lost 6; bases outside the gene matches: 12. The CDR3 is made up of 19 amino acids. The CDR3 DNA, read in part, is TGCGCCAGCAGCTTTAAGACTAGCGGGGGGGCTTTACCTCCCGGGGAG. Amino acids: CASSFKTSGGALPPGE. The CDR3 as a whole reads CASSFKTSGGALPPGELFF.

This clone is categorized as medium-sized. The CDR3 sequence: CASSPRTSGGISTSTDTQYF. CDR3 bases read: TGTGCCAGCAGCCCCAGAACTAGCGGGGGGATTTCTACTAGCACAGATACG. This chain uses TRBV4-2 with TRBJ2-3; TRBD2 agrees at 12 bases. The read comes to an end 3 residues before the CDR3 does, leaving the germline J gene to fill in the end. Germline V gene sequence: CDR1 LGHNA, CDR2 YNFKEQ. Trimming removed 4 bases from V and 0 bases from J; junction bases left unmatched: 14. The CDR3 has 20 residues.

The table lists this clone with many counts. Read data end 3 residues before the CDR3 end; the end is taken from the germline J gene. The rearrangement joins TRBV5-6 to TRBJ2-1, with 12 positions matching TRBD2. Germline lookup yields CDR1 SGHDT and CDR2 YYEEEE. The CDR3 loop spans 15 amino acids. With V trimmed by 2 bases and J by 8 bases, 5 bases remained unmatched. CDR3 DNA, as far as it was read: TGTGCCAGCAGCTTTCGACTAGCGGGGGTCCATGAG. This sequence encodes CASSFRLAGVHE. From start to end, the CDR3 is CASSFRLAGVHEQFF.

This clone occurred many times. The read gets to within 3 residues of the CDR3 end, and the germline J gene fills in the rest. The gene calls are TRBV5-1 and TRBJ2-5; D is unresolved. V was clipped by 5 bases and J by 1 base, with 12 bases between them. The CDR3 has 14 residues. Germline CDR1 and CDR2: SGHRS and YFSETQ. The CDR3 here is CASRVRQVQETQYF. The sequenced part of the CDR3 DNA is TGCGCCAGCAGGGTGAGGCAGGTCCAAGAGACC.

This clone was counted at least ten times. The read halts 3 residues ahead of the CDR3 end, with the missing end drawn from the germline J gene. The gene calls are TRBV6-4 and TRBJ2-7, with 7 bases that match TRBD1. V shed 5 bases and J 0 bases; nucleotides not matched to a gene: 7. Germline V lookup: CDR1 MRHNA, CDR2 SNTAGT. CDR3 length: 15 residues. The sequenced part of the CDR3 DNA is TGTGCCAGCAGTACCTGGGACAGAAGCTCCTACGAG. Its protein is CASSTWDRSSYE. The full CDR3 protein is CASSTWDRSSYEQYF.

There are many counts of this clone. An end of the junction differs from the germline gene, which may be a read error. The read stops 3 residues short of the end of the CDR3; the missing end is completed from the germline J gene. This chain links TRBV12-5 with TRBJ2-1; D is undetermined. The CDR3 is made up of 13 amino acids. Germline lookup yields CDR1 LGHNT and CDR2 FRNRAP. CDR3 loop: CASGLDSSNEQFF. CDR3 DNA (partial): TGTGCTAGTGGTTTGGACTCCTCCAATGAG. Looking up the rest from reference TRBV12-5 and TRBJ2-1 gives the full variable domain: DARVTQTPRHKVTEMGQEVTMRCQPILGHNTVFWYRQTMMQGLELLAYFRNRAPLDDSGMPKDRFSAEMPDATLATLKIQPSEPRDSAVYFCASGLDSSNEQFFGPGTRLTVL.

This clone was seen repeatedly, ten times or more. The chain's CDR3 is CASSSHRQVAFF. The DNA read from the CDR3 is TGTGCCAGCAGCTCCCACCGGCAGGTC. The V gene is TRBV7-2, the J gene TRBJ1-1; D remains ambiguous. The read ends 3 residues before the CDR3 terminus; that terminus is restored from the germline J gene. Germline V gene lookup returns CDR1 SGHTA and CDR2 FQGNSA. The CDR3 is made up of 12 amino acids.

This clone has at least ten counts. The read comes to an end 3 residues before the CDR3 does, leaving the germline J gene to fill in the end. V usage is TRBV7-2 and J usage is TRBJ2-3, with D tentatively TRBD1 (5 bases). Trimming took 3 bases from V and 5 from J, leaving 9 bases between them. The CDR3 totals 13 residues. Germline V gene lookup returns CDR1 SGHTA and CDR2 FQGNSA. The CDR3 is CASSFRVVDTQYF. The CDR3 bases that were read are TGTGCCAGCAGCTTCAGGGTTGTAGATACG.